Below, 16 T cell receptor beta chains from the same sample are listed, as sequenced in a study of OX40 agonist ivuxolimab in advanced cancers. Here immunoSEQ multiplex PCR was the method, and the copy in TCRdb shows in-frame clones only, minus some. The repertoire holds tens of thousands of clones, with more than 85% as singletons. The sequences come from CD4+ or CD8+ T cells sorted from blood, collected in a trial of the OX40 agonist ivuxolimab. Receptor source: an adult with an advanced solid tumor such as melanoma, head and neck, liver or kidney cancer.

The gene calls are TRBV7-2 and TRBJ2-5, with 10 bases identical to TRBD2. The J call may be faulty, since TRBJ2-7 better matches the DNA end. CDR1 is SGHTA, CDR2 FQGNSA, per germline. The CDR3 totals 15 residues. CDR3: CASSLLASGSYEQYF. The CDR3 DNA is TGTGCCAGCAGCCTACTGGCTAGCGGGAGCTACGAGCAGTACTTC.

The CDR3 spells CASSPGQGGGYTF. CDR3 in DNA: TGTGCCAGCAGTCCTGGACAGGGAGGGGGCTACACCTTC. The chain combines TRBV27 with TRBJ1-2; TRBD1 matches at 8 bases. The CDR3 covers 13 residues. CDR1 is MNHEY and CDR2 is SMNVEV in the germline V gene (reference sequence). The trim removed 5 bases at V and 8 bases at J, leaving 7 bases unmatched.

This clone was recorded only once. The CDR3: CASSLDPGTGGLPSNQPQHF. The CDR3 DNA sequence: TGTGCCAGCTCACTGGACCCCGGGACAGGGGGCTTGCCTAGCAATCAGCCCCAGCATTTT. V usage is TRBV18 and J usage is TRBJ1-5; TRBD1 matches at 12 bases. Germline V lookup: CDR1 KGHSH, CDR2 LQKENI. With V trimmed by 4 bases and J by 0 bases, 13 bases remained unmatched. The CDR3 has 20 amino acids.

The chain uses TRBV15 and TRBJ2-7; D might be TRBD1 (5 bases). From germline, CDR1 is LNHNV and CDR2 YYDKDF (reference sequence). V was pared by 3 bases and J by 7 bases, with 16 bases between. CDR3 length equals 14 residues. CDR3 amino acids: CATSSPWGQREQYF. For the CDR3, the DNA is TGTGCCACCAGCAGTCCCTGGGGCCAACGGGAGCAGTACTTC.

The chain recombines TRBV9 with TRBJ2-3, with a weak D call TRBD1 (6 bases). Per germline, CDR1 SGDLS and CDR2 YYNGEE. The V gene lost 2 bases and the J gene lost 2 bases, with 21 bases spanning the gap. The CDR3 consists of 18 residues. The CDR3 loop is CASSVTAGTRLNTDTQYF. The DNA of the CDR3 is TGTGCCAGCAGCGTGACAGCCGGGACACGGCTCAACACAGATACGCAGTATTTT.

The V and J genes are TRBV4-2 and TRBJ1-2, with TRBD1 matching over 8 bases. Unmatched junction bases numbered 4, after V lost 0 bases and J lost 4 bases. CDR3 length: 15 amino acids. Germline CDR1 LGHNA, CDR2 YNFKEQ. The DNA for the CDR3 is TGTGCCAGCAGCCAAGAAGAGGGACAGGTCTATGGCTACACCTTC. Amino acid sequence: CASSQEEGQVYGYTF.

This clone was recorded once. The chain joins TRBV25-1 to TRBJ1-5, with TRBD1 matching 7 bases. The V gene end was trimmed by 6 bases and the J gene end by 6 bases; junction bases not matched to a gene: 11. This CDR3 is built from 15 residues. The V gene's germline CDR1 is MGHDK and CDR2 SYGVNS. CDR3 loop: CASSSLTGVGQPQHF. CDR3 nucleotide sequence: TGTGCCAGCAGCTCCCTTACAGGGGTGGGTCAGCCCCAGCATTTT.

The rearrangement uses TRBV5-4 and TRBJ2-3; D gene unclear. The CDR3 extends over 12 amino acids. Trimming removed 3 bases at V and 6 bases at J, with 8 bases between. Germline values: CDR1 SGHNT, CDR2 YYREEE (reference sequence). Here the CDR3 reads CASSSLRDTQYF. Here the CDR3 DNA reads TGTGCCAGCAGCTCGCTCAGGGATACGCAGTATTTT.

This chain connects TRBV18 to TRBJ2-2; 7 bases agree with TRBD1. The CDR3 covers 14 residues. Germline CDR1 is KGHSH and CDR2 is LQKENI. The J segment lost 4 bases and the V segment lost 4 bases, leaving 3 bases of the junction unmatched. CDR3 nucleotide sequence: TGTGCCAGCTCACTGGACAGGACCACCGGGGAGCTGTTTTTT. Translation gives CASSLDRTTGELFF.

In DNA form, the CDR3 reads TGTGCCAGCTCACCCACACCCCTGGGGGAGCTGTTTTTT. Translating it yields CASSPTPLGELFF. V and J are TRBV18 and TRBJ2-2; D remains ambiguous. The CDR3 covers 13 residues. The germline CDR1 and CDR2 sequences are KGHSH and LQKENI. Trimming stripped 3 bases from V and 8 bases from J, with 10 bases between.

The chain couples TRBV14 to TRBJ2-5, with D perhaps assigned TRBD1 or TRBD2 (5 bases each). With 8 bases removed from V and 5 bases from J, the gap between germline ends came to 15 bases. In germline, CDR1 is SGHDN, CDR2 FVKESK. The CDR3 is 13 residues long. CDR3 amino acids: CASGPLGDETQYF. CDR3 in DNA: TGTGCCAGCGGACCACTTGGGGACGAGACCCAGTACTTC.

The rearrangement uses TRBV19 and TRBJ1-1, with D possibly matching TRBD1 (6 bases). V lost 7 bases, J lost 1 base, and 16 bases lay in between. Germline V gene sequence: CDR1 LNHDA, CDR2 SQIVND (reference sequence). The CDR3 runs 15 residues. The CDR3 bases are TGTGCCAGTAACAACAACAGGGTATCGAACACTGAAGCTTTCTTT. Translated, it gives CASNNNRVSNTEAFF.

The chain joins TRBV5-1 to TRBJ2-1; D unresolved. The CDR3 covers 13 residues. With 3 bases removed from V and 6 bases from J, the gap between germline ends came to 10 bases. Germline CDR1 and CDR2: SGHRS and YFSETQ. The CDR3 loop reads CASSSEVTNEQFF. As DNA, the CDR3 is TGCGCCAGCAGCTCCGAGGTCACCAATGAGCAGTTCTTC. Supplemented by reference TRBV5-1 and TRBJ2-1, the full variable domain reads KAGVTQTPRYLIKTRGQQVTLSCSPISGHRSVSWYQQTPGQGLQFLFEYFSETQRNKGNFPGRFSGRQFSNSRSEMNVSTLELGDSALYLCASSSEVTNEQFFGPGTRLTVL.

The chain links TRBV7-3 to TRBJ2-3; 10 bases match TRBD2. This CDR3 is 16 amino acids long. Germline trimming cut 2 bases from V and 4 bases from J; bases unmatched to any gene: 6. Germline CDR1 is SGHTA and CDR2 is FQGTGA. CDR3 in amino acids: CASSLVASGSPDTQYF. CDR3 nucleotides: TGTGCCAGCAGCTTAGTGGCTAGCGGGAGCCCAGATACGCAGTATTTT.

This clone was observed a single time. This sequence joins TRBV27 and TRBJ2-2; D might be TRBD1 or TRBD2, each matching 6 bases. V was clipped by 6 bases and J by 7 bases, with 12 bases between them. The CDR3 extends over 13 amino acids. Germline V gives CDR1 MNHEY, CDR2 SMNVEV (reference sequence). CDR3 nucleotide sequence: TGTGCCAGCAGGTGGGGGGCTGGCGGGGAGCTGTTTTTT. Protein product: CASRWGAGGELFF.

The CDR3 DNA sequence: TGTGCCAGCAGCGTAGAAGAAGAGACCCAGTACTTC. As protein: CASSVEEETQYF. The chain uses TRBV9 and TRBJ2-5; D uncertain. Trimming shortened V by 0 bases and J by 3 bases, and 3 bases separated the two germline ends. Germline V lookup: CDR1 SGDLS, CDR2 YYNGEE. CDR3 size: 12 residues.